This paragraph reports one TCR beta chain. Molecular barcoding with unique molecular identifiers was used for the TCRbeta library. TCRdb ran MiXCR on the PCR reads and lists one entry per CDR3 protein. The data contain approximately 400,000 distinct CDR3 sequences, around 16% of them singletons. This sample stems from a study of T-cell reconstitution after alpha-beta-depleted transplantation in children. This specimen was PBMCs, mostly from graft donor cells, taken 360 days after TCRalphabeta/CD19-depleted stem cell transplant. The source of this sequence is a boy under three years old who had a stem cell transplant for Wiskott-Aldrich syndrome, so the T cells may come from the graft donor.

The CDR3 nucleotides read TGTGCCAGCAGGGAACTAGCCCCTTTTACCTACGAGCAGTACTTC. Residues: CASRELAPFTYEQYF. The chain is built from TRBV2 and TRBJ2-7, with D tentatively TRBD2 (6 bases). This CDR3 contains 15 residues. Per the germline V gene, CDR1 is SNHLY and CDR2 is FYNNEI. Deletions cut 6 bases from V and 2 bases from J, with 17 bases between.